Each of the 16 T cell receptor beta chains below was sequenced from the same sample in a study of cytomegalovirus exposure and HLA in healthy donors. The primer mix had 60 Vbeta and 13 Jbeta primers. The protocol was immunoSEQ multiplex PCR, while the TCRdb copy is restricted to in-frame clones and leaves out a portion. The sample carries about 180,000 clones, around 80% recorded once. The sample taken for sequencing was PBMCs. These receptors all come from a woman aged 45-60 years in good health and CMV-seronegative.

The gene calls are TRBV2 and TRBJ2-7; the D gene is possibly TRBD1 (6 bases). Germline V gives CDR1 SNHLY, CDR2 FYNNEI. This CDR3 is 14 amino acids long. The V and J ends lost 3 bases and 4 bases respectively, with 13 bases between them. The CDR3 nucleotides are TGTGCCAGCAGTGACCAGGGGAGTTGGTACGAGCAGTACTTC. It encodes CASSDQGSWYEQYF.

The chain couples TRBV7-2 to TRBJ2-5; tentative D call: TRBD2 (6 bases). The J call is doubtful: the DNA matches TRBJ2-7 better. Looked up from germline, CDR1 is SGHTA and CDR2 is FQGNSA. CDR3 length: 16 amino acids. Here the CDR3 DNA reads TGTGCCAGCAGCCCCCAAGGCGGAGGGATCTCCTACGAGCAGTACTTC. It translates to CASSPQGGGISYEQYF.

The chain employs TRBV10-2 and TRBJ2-7; D is perhaps TRBD2 (5 bases). There are 18 residues in the CDR3. CDR1 and CDR2 (germline): WSHSY, SAAADI. V dropped 8 bases and J dropped 0 bases, with 26 bases sitting between them. This CDR3 reads CASAPVISTRIISYEQYF. In DNA form, the CDR3 reads TGCGCCAGCGCGCCGGTGATTTCCACTAGAATTATCTCCTACGAGCAGTACTTC.

V gene TRBV28 combines with J gene TRBJ2-7, with D possibly being TRBD2 (7 bases). The CDR3 has 16 amino acids. CDR1 and CDR2 (germline): MDHEN, SYDVKM. Trimming stripped 3 bases from V and 4 bases from J, with 19 bases between. CDR3 nucleotides: TGTGCCAGCAGTTTCACTTTTGTAGGGGGGGGATACGAGCAGTACTTC. Its protein product is CASSFTFVGGGYEQYF. Filled out from reference TRBV28 and TRBJ2-7, the complete variable domain reads DVKVTQSSRYLVKRTGEKVFLECVQDMDHENMFWYRQDPGLGLRLIYFSYDVKMKEKGDIPEGYSVSREKKERFSLILESASTNQTSMYLCASSFTFVGGGYEQYFGPGTRLTVT.

The chain is built from TRBV2 and TRBJ1-3, with 7 bases fitting TRBD1. The V gene end was trimmed by 6 bases and the J gene end by 3 bases; junction bases not matched to a gene: 20. CDR3 length: 19 amino acids. Germline CDR1 SNHLY, CDR2 FYNNEI. The CDR3 bases are TGTGCCAGCAGCAAGGGGACAGTTAGACAGCCACTATTTGGAAACACCATATATTTT. It is translated as CASSKGTVRQPLFGNTIYF.

This clone was counted between two and nine times. The genes are TRBV5-1 and TRBJ2-7; a weak D match, TRBD2 (7 bases). The CDR3 runs to 18 residues. Germline CDR1 and CDR2: SGHRS and YFSETQ. V gave up 6 bases and J gave up 4 bases, with 29 bases separating them. CDR3 protein: CASKRGGGQLGRPYEQYF. CDR3 nucleotide sequence: TGCGCCAGCAAAAGGGGGGGCGGACAGTTGGGTCGTCCTTACGAGCAGTACTTC. Supplemented by reference TRBV5-1 and TRBJ2-7, the full variable domain reads KAGVTQTPRYLIKTRGQQVTLSCSPISGHRSVSWYQQTPGQGLQFLFEYFSETQRNKGNFPGRFSGRQFSNSRSEMNVSTLELGDSALYLCASKRGGGQLGRPYEQYFGPGTRLTVT.

This clone came up a few times. The DNA of the CDR3 is TGTGCCAGCGGCGGACAGGGAGGTGGGGCCAACGTCCTGACTTTC. Its protein is CASGGQGGGANVLTF. The rearrangement joins TRBV25-1 to TRBJ2-6; 8 bases are shared with TRBD1. This CDR3 contains 15 residues. Per germline, CDR1 MGHDK and CDR2 SYGVNS. V gave up 8 bases and J gave up 3 bases; unmatched junction bases: 6.

The table lists this clone with a few counts. This rearrangement joins TRBV7-3 to TRBJ2-1, with a possible D match to TRBD2 (6 bases). The CDR3 has 20 amino acids. The ends were cut back, 1 base at V and 2 bases at J, with 24 bases in the middle. Looked up from germline, CDR1 is SGHTA and CDR2 is FQGTGA. CDR3 nucleotides: TGTGCCAGCAGCTTAAAGCCCCAAGGGGTGTCAGCGGGTACCTACAATGAGCAGTTCTTC. It yields the protein CASSLKPQGVSAGTYNEQFF.

The J gene is TRBJ2-7, the V gene TRBV7-8; 8 bases agree with TRBD1. The CDR3 has 15 amino acids. J gave up 4 bases and V 1 base, and 6 bases lay outside the gene matches. The V gene's germline CDR1 is SGHVS and CDR2 FQNEAQ. The CDR3 is CASSLGGRGLYEQYF. CDR3 sequence (DNA): TGTGCCAGCAGCTTAGGTGGCAGGGGGCTGTACGAGCAGTACTTC.

This clone has a handful of counts. This chain links TRBV2 with TRBJ1-1, with D hard to call. This CDR3 comprises 13 residues. Trimming removed 8 bases from V and 1 base from J, with 11 bases in between. Looked up from germline, CDR1 is SNHLY and CDR2 is FYNNEI. The CDR3 sequence: CASRGLANTEAFF. The DNA for the CDR3 is TGTGCCAGCCGAGGGCTGGCGAACACTGAAGCTTTCTTT.

This rearrangement joins TRBV5-1 to TRBJ2-5, with 9 bases aligning to TRBD2. CDR3 length: 15 residues. Germline assignment: CDR1 SGHRS and CDR2 YFSETQ. The junction had 3 bases not matched to a gene; V was cut back by 0 bases and J by 3 bases. The CDR3 reads CASSLGSSGEETQYF. Written as DNA, the CDR3 is TGCGCCAGCAGCTTGGGATCTAGCGGGGAAGAGACCCAGTACTTC.

The V and J genes are TRBV6-5 and TRBJ2-3; TRBD2 matches 9 bases. The J segment lost 5 bases and the V segment lost 0 bases, leaving 6 bases of the junction unmatched. Looked up from germline, CDR1 is MNHEY and CDR2 is SVGAGI. The CDR3 totals 16 residues. The DNA of the CDR3 is TGTGCCAGCAGTTACTCGGGCGCGGGAGGGGTAGATACGCAGTATTTT. Protein: CASSYSGAGGVDTQYF.

The V and J genes are TRBV11-2 and TRBJ2-5; the D gene is possibly TRBD2 (6 bases). V shed 5 bases and J shed 2 bases, with 9 bases lying between them. CDR1 SGHAT and CDR2 FQNNGV come from the germline V gene. The length of the CDR3 is 13 residues. The CDR3 region is CASSHGGQETQYF. Here the CDR3 DNA reads TGTGCCAGCAGCCACGGGGGTCAAGAGACCCAGTACTTC.

This chain links TRBV6-1 with TRBJ2-5; weak D call: TRBD1 (8 bases). The J call may be wrong; the DNA end is better matched by TRBJ2-7. The CDR3 length is 15 residues. The germline gives CDR1 MNHNS, CDR2 SASEGT. CDR3 in DNA: TGTGCCAGCAGCCACAGGGGGGGAGGCTCCTACGAGCAGTACTTC. Amino acids: CASSHRGGGSYEQYF.

This clone was observed a few times. The chain uses TRBV10-1 and TRBJ2-2; possibly TRBD2 for D (5 bases). The ends were cut back, 5 bases at V and 3 bases at J, with 10 bases in the middle. Germline V gene sequence: CDR1 WNHNN, CDR2 SYGVQD (reference sequence). The CDR3 extends over 14 amino acids. CDR3 amino acids: CASSRGEDTGELFF. The CDR3 nucleotides read TGCGCCAGCAGTCGGGGTGAGGACACCGGGGAGCTGTTTTTT.

V and J are TRBV27 and TRBJ2-1, with 8 positions matching TRBD2. In germline, CDR1 is MNHEY, CDR2 SMNVEV (reference sequence). V shed 5 bases and J 7 bases; nucleotides not matched to a gene: 10. The CDR3 totals 15 residues. CDR3 DNA: TGTGCCAGCAGTCCCGGGACTAGAGCTGATAATGAGCAGTTCTTC. It is translated as CASSPGTRADNEQFF.